Presented here are 29 T cell receptor beta chains from one specimen sequenced in a study of identical twins. TCRdb independently ran MiXCR on the 5' RACE reads; one entry per CDR3 protein. The sample comprises some 710,000 distinct CDR3 sequences, around 6% of which are singletons, and 1.5% to 2% rests with the top ten. Sample: naive T cells sorted from blood. Receptors originate from a man between 18 and 29 years old in good health.

This clonotype was found many times. V gene TRBV20-1 combines with J gene TRBJ2-5; D is perhaps TRBD1 (6 bases). Germline loops: CDR1 DFQATT, CDR2 SNEGSKA (reference sequence). The CDR3 totals 16 residues. The V end was cut by 6 bases, the J end by 1 base, with 21 bases between. CDR3: CSAAPPGAGFQETQYF. The CDR3, as DNA: TGCAGTGCGGCCCCCCCAGGGGCAGGGTTCCAAGAGACCCAGTACTTC.

This clonotype was observed many times. This rearrangement joins TRBV20-1 to TRBJ2-5; 9 bases map to TRBD2. Trimming at V came to 5 bases and at J to 4 bases, leaving 8 bases not matched to a gene. Looked up from germline, CDR1 is DFQATT and CDR2 is SNEGSKA (reference sequence). This CDR3 is built from 14 residues. CDR3 bases: TGCAGTGCTCCACAAGCGGGAGGCGTAGAGACCCAGTACTTC. Translated: CSAPQAGGVETQYF.

The sample holds many counts of this clonotype. The chain couples TRBV6-5 to TRBJ2-7; D is undetermined. The germline V and J ends were trimmed by 11 bases and 5 bases, with 16 bases remaining between them. The CDR3 is made up of 12 amino acids. Germline-derived CDR1 and CDR2 are MNHEY and SVGAGI. Written as DNA, the CDR3 is TGTGCCGCCGGACGACGATTCCACGAGCAGTACGTC. Amino acid sequence: CAAGRRFHEQYV.

Ten or more counts support this clonotype. The V call is TRBV5-5, the J call TRBJ2-2; D gene unclear. The ends were cut back, 0 bases at V and 1 base at J, with 13 bases in the middle. This CDR3 has 17 residues. From germline, CDR1 is SGHKS and CDR2 YYEKEE (reference sequence). CDR3 nucleotides: TGTGCCAGCAGCTTGGAACCGGCCGTGGGGAACACCGGGGAGCTGTTTTTT. Amino acids: CASSLEPAVGNTGELFF. Full variable domain (missing parts from reference TRBV5-5 and TRBJ2-2): DAGVTQSPTHLIKTRGQQVTLRCSPISGHKSVSWYQQVLGQGPQFIFQYYEKEERGRGNFPDRFSARQFPNYSSELNVNALLLGDSALYLCASSLEPAVGNTGELFFGEGSRLTVL.

This clonotype was picked up many times. The chain employs TRBV28 and TRBJ1-5; D is unclear. This CDR3 has 14 amino acids. CDR1 and CDR2 from the germline V gene are MDHEN and SYDVKM. V lost 7 bases to trimming and J lost 3 bases, with 13 bases between them. Here the CDR3 DNA reads TGTGCCAGCAAAACAGTAACCGACAATCAGCCCCAGCATTTT. This sequence encodes CASKTVTDNQPQHF.

The V gene is TRBV10-2, the J gene TRBJ2-1; D might be TRBD1 (7 bases). The CDR3 is made up of 16 amino acids. Germline CDR1 and CDR2: WSHSY and SAAADI. The V and J ends lost 6 bases and 4 bases respectively, with 19 bases between them. The CDR3 region has the DNA TGCGCCAGCAGGGGAGGCCCGGGACAGCGGTACAATGAGCAGTTCTTC. This encodes CASRGGPGQRYNEQFF.

The CDR3 loop is CASSDSGAEEQFF. The CDR3 nucleotides are TGTGCCAGCAGTGACTCTGGGGCCGAGGAGCAGTTCTTC. The V gene is TRBV6-4, the J gene TRBJ2-1; D is perhaps TRBD1 (5 bases). V was cut by 0 bases and J by 10 bases, with 10 bases left in between. The CDR3 spans 13 residues. From germline, CDR1 is MRHNA and CDR2 SNTAGT.

The chain carries TRBV7-2 and TRBJ2-1, with 8 nucleotides matching TRBD2. Looked up from germline, CDR1 is SGHTA and CDR2 is FQGNSA. V lost 5 bases and J lost 6; bases outside the gene matches: 15. The CDR3 is 17 residues long. The CDR3 region is CASSPRGLGIGSNEQFF. CDR3 coding DNA: TGTGCCAGCAGCCCGAGGGGACTAGGGATCGGAAGCAATGAGCAGTTCTTC.

This clonotype was seen ten or more times. This chain links TRBV4-3 with TRBJ2-7; 8 bases agree with TRBD1. Per germline, CDR1 LGHNA and CDR2 YSLEER. CDR3 length: 14 residues. Unmatched junction bases numbered 5, after V lost 2 bases and J lost 5 bases. The CDR3 nucleotides read TGCGCCAGCAGCCAACCGGGACAGGAGGACGAGCAGTACTTC. Its protein is CASSQPGQEDEQYF.

This clonotype was counted at least ten times. This sequence joins TRBV6-5 and TRBJ1-4; TRBD1 is a possible D gene (6 bases). The germline V gene encodes CDR1 MNHEY and CDR2 SVGAGI. Trimming pared 0 bases from V and 2 bases from J, leaving 10 bases between. The CDR3 extends over 16 amino acids. The CDR3 DNA follows: TGTGCCAGCAGTTACTCGCACGGGGGCACTAATGAAAAACTGTTTTTT. Protein sequence: CASSYSHGGTNEKLFF.

The sample holds a few counts of this clonotype. The chain employs TRBV7-9 and TRBJ2-1; D is perhaps TRBD2 (7 bases). CDR1 and CDR2 from the germline V gene are SEHNR and FQNEAQ (reference sequence). This CDR3 has 13 residues. V lost 2 bases and J 8 bases, leaving 10 bases between the germline ends. The DNA for the CDR3 is TGTGCCAGCAGCTTACAGGGGAGGGATGAGCAGTTCTTC. Its translation: CASSLQGRDEQFF.

This clonotype appeared many times. The V call is TRBV12-3 or TRBV12-4, the J call TRBJ2-1, with TRBD2 matching over 14 bases. CDR3 length equals 20 residues. Germline trimming cut 6 bases from V and 6 bases from J; bases unmatched to any gene: 19. In DNA, the CDR3 is TGTGCCAGCAGCCCTCCTTTGCTTTGGACTAGCGGGAGGTTGAGCAATGAGCAGTTCTTC. Amino acid sequence: CASSPPLLWTSGRLSNEQFF.

This clonotype was detected a few times. V usage is TRBV28 and J usage is TRBJ1-1; D gene unclear. The CDR3 length is 18 residues. Trimming stripped 5 bases from V and 2 bases from J, with 24 bases between. The germline CDR1 and CDR2 sequences are MDHEN and SYDVKM. CDR3 residues: CASSPYPKLGDPNTEAFF. The CDR3 region has the DNA TGTGCCAGCAGTCCTTACCCAAAACTAGGAGACCCCAACACTGAAGCTTTCTTT.

At least ten counts were recorded for this clonotype. This chain joins TRBV7-2 and TRBJ2-5; D is ambiguous. This CDR3 spans 14 amino acids. Germline CDR1 and CDR2: SGHTA and FQGNSA. With 3 bases removed from V and 3 bases from J, the gap between germline ends came to 11 bases. The CDR3 is CASSFSGPKETQYF. CDR3 bases: TGTGCCAGCAGCTTTTCCGGGCCGAAAGAGACCCAGTACTTC.

There are many counts of this clonotype. J is TRBJ1-2 and V is TRBV20-1; D gene ambiguous. Germline CDR1 DFQATT, CDR2 SNEGSKA (reference sequence). Deletions cut 5 bases from V and 7 bases from J, with 8 bases between. The CDR3 totals 10 residues. CDR3 amino acids: CSAPWGGYTF. The CDR3 DNA follows: TGCAGTGCTCCTTGGGGTGGCTACACCTTC.

This clonotype was observed at least ten times. J is TRBJ1-1 and V is TRBV27; 7 nucleotides agree with TRBD1. V was clipped by 8 bases and J by 1 base; unmatched bases: 7. Looked up from germline, CDR1 is MNHEY and CDR2 is SMNVEV (reference sequence). The CDR3 runs 14 residues. CDR3 nucleotide sequence: TGTGCCAGCTCCCACAGGGGAAGGAACACTGAAGCTTTCTTT. This sequence encodes CASSHRGRNTEAFF.

The V gene is TRBV10-3, the J gene TRBJ2-2; TRBD2 aligns across 8 bases. The germline V gene has CDR1 ENHRY and CDR2 SYGVKD. Trimming cost V 3 bases and J 0 bases; bases outside gene matches: 6. The CDR3 runs to 17 residues. The CDR3 reads CAISDLKTSANTGELFF. The CDR3 nucleotides are TGTGCCATCAGTGATTTGAAGACTAGCGCGAACACCGGGGAGCTGTTTTTT.

In nucleotides, the CDR3 is TGCAGTGCTAGGACTGGGGGTAACTATGGCTACACCTTC. This sequence encodes CSARTGGNYGYTF. This chain uses TRBV20-1 with TRBJ1-2, with D possibly TRBD1 on 5 matching bases. Trimming pared 3 bases from V and 1 base from J, leaving 9 bases between. Looked up from germline, CDR1 is DFQATT and CDR2 is SNEGSKA (reference sequence). The CDR3 is 13 residues long.

This clonotype was observed at least ten times. The chain links TRBV7-8 to TRBJ2-3, with D hard to call. The CDR3 sequence is 15 residues long. In germline, CDR1 is SGHVS, CDR2 FQNEAQ. Trimming shortened V by 5 bases and J by 7 bases, and 19 bases separated the two germline ends. CDR3 region: CASSPPDGYAHTQYF. Here the CDR3 DNA reads TGTGCCAGCAGCCCGCCGGACGGGTATGCTCATACGCAGTATTTT.

This clonotype showed up just a few times. The chain employs TRBV6-2 or TRBV6-3 and TRBJ2-2; D is perhaps TRBD1 (6 bases). There are 15 residues in the CDR3. CDR1 MNHEY and CDR2 SVGEGT come from the germline V gene. V was pared by 4 bases and J by 5 bases, with 14 bases between. CDR3 sequence reads: CASSFNRVVTGELFF. The CDR3 DNA sequence: TGTGCCAGCAGTTTTAACAGGGTAGTAACCGGGGAGCTGTTTTTT.

In its sample, this clonotype was seen many times. The chain is built from TRBV18 and TRBJ2-1, with no clear D. Trimming removed 6 bases from V and 12 bases from J, with 18 bases in between. The CDR3 totals 13 residues. In germline, CDR1 is KGHSH, CDR2 LQKENI. The CDR3 region is CASSPDSVEVQFF. DNA for the CDR3: TGTGCCAGCTCCCCAGACTCAGTTGAGGTGCAGTTCTTC.

This clonotype showed up just a few times. This sequence joins TRBV6-5 and TRBJ2-3; perhaps TRBD1 as D (5 bases). Germline CDR1 MNHEY, CDR2 SVGAGI. The CDR3 covers 14 residues. The V and J ends lost 0 bases and 5 bases respectively, with 9 bases between them. DNA of the CDR3: TGTGCCAGCAGTTACTCGCAGGGCAGAGATACGCAGTATTTT. This sequence encodes CASSYSQGRDTQYF.

The V and J genes are TRBV20-1 and TRBJ2-1, with 10 nucleotides matching TRBD2. The V gene's germline CDR1 is DFQATT and CDR2 SNEGSKA (reference sequence). Trimming cost V 1 base and J 1 base; bases outside gene matches: 13. This CDR3 spans 19 amino acids. DNA of the CDR3: TGCAGTGCTAGAGCGTCTCGGCTAGCGGGAGAACTTTCCTACAATGAGCAGTTCTTC. This gives the protein CSARASRLAGELSYNEQFF.

This clonotype was found many times. This sequence joins TRBV7-9 and TRBJ2-3; D is unclear. CDR1 and CDR2 from the germline V gene are SEHNR and FQNEAQ (reference sequence). The CDR3 runs to 12 residues. Trimming stripped 8 bases from V and 2 bases from J, with 8 bases between. DNA of the CDR3: TGTGCCAGCGGCGAGACCACAGATACGCAGTATTTT. Residues: CASGETTDTQYF.

This clonotype has just a few counts. This chain uses TRBV20-1 with TRBJ2-5, with a tentative D call TRBD2 (6 bases). This CDR3 has 15 amino acids. V gave up 4 bases and J gave up 1 base, with 16 bases separating them. Germline V gene lookup returns CDR1 DFQATT and CDR2 SNEGSKA (reference sequence). As DNA, the CDR3 is TGCAGTGCTATGTGGGAGCGGGCTTCCCAAGAGACCCAGTACTTC. This gives the protein CSAMWERASQETQYF.

This clonotype was seen many times. CDR3 bases: TGCGCCAGCAGGTACTACGCCAGGGGCCACAATGAGCAGTTCTTC. This gives the protein CASRYYARGHNEQFF. The rearrangement uses TRBV5-1 and TRBJ2-1, with D possibly TRBD1 on 6 matching bases. V was pared by 5 bases and J by 5 bases, with 17 bases between. The CDR3 runs 15 residues. CDR1 is SGHRS and CDR2 is YFSETQ in the germline V gene.

This clonotype showed up many times. The chain combines TRBV20-1 with TRBJ2-3; no reliable D call. Trimming pared 7 bases from V and 6 bases from J, leaving 11 bases between. Germline values: CDR1 DFQATT, CDR2 SNEGSKA (reference sequence). The CDR3 has 11 amino acids. CDR3 coding DNA: TGCAGTGATACCCCGAGTGATACGCAGTATTTT. It yields the protein CSDTPSDTQYF.

In the case of this clonotype: A much larger clonotype is one base distant, so this may be a read error. The genes are TRBV20-1 and TRBJ1-4; 8 nucleotides match TRBD1. Germline CDR1 DFQATT, CDR2 SNEGSKA (reference sequence). The CDR3 has 14 amino acids. The CDR3 DNA reads TGCAGTGCGAACGACAGGGGTTACAATGAAAATCTGTTTTTT. As protein: CSANDRGYNENLFF.

There are a few counts of this clonotype. This chain uses TRBV20-1 with TRBJ2-3; 7 nucleotides match TRBD2. Germline CDR1 reads DFQATT; CDR2 reads SNEGSKA (reference sequence). The CDR3 contains 15 residues. Trimming removed 0 bases from V and 5 bases from J; junction bases left unmatched: 8. The CDR3 DNA follows: TGCAGTGCTAGAGATCCTCGGACTAGTCAAGATACGCAGTATTTT. Protein product: CSARDPRTSQDTQYF.